The rows below give T cell receptor beta chains drawn from one sample of a study of T cell repertoires in cytomegalovirus infection. For these receptors, no antigen is known. TCRdb re-derived calls from the reads in MiXCR, one entry per CDR3 protein. The table has 800,000 to 950,000 distinct CDR3 sequences, less than 35% seen once. Sequenced material: cultured CD8+ T cells from PBMCs, taken from culture after CMV antigen stimulation. Receptors originate from a human donor in good health (CMV status not recorded). Some clones in this sample may be carry-over from other donors' samples. Each CDR3 is given with its conserved first and last residue. A D gene is named only where the DNA matches it firmly. For some rows the clone size is stated as once, few or many, or as a class when expanded; others skip it.

j_call v_call d_call clone_size cdr3_nt cdr3_aa
TRBJ1-2 TRBV27 . . TGTGCCAGCAGTTTAGGGGGGACCATCTATGGCTACACCTTC CASSLGGTIYGYTF
TRBJ2-1 TRBV4-1 TRBD2 many TGCGCCAGCAGCCACCAACTAGCGGGGGGGCTAAATGTCTACAATGAGCAGTTCTTC CASSHQLAGGLNVYNEQFF
TRBJ1-4 TRBV5-5 TRBD1 . TGTGCCAGCAGCGTGACAGGGGGCGCGAGTGAAAAACTGTTTTTT CASSVTGGASEKLFF
TRBJ2-7 TRBV5-1 . few TGCGCCAGCAGCTTGGGACAGATCCGGGAGCAGTACTTC CASSLGQIREQYF
TRBJ1-2 TRBV24-1 . few TGTGCCACCAGTGAGTTCGTGCTAAACTATGGCTACACCTTC CATSEFVLNYGYTF
TRBJ1-6 TRBV6-2/TRBV6-3 . . TGTGCCAGCAGTTATCCAAACAGAGCACCCCTCCACTTT CASSYPNRAPLHF
TRBJ2-3 TRBV5-1 TRBD2 few TGCGCCAGCAGCTTCTCGACTGAGCGGGGGAGCACAGATACGCAGTATTTT CASSFSTERGSTDTQYF
TRBJ1-4 TRBV5-6 TRBD1 few TGTGCCAGCAGCTTGTACGGGACAGGCGGTGAAAAACTGTTTTTT CASSLYGTGGEKLFF
TRBJ2-1 TRBV20-1 TRBD2 . TGCAGTGCTGGGATACGGGGGGTGGGTGGTGAGCAGTTCTTC CSAGIRGVGGEQFF
TRBJ1-1 TRBV20-1 . . TGCAGTGCTAAAGGTTCCGTGGAGTTTAACACTGAAGCTTTCTTT CSAKGSVEFNTEAFF
TRBJ1-1 TRBV27 . once TGTGCCAACACTCGAGCCGGGGGTAAGAGAAATGAAGCTTTCTTT CANTRAGGKRNEAFF
TRBJ1-6 TRBV27 TRBD1 few TGTGCCAGCAGTTTTTTCGGGACAGTGAAGGATTCACCCCTCCACTTT CASSFFGTVKDSPLHF
TRBJ2-2 TRBV11-2 . . TGTGCCAGCAGCTTAATATTTCGGGGGACTTCGAACACCGGGGAGCTGTTTTTT CASSLIFRGTSNTGELFF